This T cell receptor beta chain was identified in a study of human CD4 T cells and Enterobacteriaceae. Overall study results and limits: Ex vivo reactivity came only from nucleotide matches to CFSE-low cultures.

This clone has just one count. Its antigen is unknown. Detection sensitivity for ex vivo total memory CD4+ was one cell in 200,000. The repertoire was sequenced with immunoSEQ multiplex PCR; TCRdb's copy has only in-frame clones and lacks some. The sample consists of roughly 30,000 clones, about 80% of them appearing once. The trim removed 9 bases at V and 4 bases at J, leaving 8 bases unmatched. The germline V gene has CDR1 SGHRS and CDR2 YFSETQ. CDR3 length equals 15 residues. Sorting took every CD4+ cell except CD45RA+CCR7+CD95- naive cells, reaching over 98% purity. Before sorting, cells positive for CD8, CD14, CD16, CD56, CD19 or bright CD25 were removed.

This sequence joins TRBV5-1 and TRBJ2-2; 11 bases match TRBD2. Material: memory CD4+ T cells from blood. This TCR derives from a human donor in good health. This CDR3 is CATSRTSGSTGELFF. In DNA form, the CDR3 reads TGCGCCACCTCTCGGACTAGCGGGTCCACCGGGGAGCTGTTTTTT.